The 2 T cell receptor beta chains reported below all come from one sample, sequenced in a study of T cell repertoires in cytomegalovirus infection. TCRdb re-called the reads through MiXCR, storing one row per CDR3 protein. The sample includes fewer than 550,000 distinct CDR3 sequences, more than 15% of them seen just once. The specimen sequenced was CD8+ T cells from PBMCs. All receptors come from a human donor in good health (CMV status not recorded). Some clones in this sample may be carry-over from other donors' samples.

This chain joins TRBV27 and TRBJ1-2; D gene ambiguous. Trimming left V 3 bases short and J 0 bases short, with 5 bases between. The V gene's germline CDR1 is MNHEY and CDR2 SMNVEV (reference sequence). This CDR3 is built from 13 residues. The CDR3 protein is CASSFTANYGYTF. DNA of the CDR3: TGTGCCAGCAGTTTTACGGCTAACTATGGCTACACCTTC.

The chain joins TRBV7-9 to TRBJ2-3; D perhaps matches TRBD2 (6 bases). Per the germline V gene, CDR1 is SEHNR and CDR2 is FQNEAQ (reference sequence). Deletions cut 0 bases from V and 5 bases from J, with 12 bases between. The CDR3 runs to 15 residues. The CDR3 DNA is TGTGCCAGCAGCTTAGCTAGCACGGGAGAAGATACGCAGTATTTT. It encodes CASSLASTGEDTQYF.